The 25 T cell receptor beta chains given below trace back to one sample, sequenced in a study of shared clonotypes between healthy human individuals. CD8 cells classed as naive were CD45RO-negative and positively selected for CCR7, excluding terminally differentiated effector memory CD45RA+ cells. Libraries were prepared by immunoSEQ multiplex PCR; TCRdb keeps only in-frame clonotypes and omits some of them. This table holds over 2 million clones, about 95% found once. The sample was naive CD8+ T cells sorted from blood. Receptor source: a man between 18 and 29 years old in good health.

In this sample, this clone turned up once. The rearrangement uses TRBV5-4 and TRBJ2-7; weak D call: TRBD2 (5 bases). Germline V lookup: CDR1 SGHNT, CDR2 YYREEE (reference sequence). The CDR3 sequence is 14 residues long. The V gene lost 2 bases and the J gene lost 2 bases, with 11 bases spanning the gap. The DNA of the CDR3 is TGTGCCAGCAGCTTTCGGGGAAGTCCCTACGAGCAGTACTTC. This encodes CASSFRGSPYEQYF.

V and J are TRBV7-6 and TRBJ1-2, with D perhaps matching TRBD1 (5 bases). Deletions cut 2 bases from V and 2 bases from J, with 15 bases between. This CDR3 is 16 amino acids long. Germline V gene data show CDR1 as SGHVS and CDR2 as FNYEAQ. CDR3 nucleotides: TGTGCCAGCAGCTTAACCCCTAGTGGGGGGAACTATGGCTACACCTTC. Protein product: CASSLTPSGGNYGYTF.

The rearrangement links TRBV27 to TRBJ1-3; D is unresolved. CDR1 MNHEY and CDR2 SMNVEV come from the germline V gene (reference sequence). Trimming left V 4 bases short and J 4 bases short, with 17 bases between. The CDR3 extends over 16 amino acids. The CDR3 loop is CASSSLTSAYGNTIYF. The DNA for the CDR3 is TGTGCCAGCAGTTCACTCACCTCCGCATACGGAAACACCATATATTTT.

The chain uses TRBV6-5 and TRBJ2-7; D may be TRBD2 (6 bases). This CDR3 spans 14 amino acids. Germline V gene lookup returns CDR1 MNHEY and CDR2 SVGAGI. The V gene lost 0 bases and the J gene lost 6 bases, with 12 bases spanning the gap. In DNA form, the CDR3 reads TGTGCCAGCAGTTACTCGAACGGGAGAACCGAGCAGTACTTC. Its protein is CASSYSNGRTEQYF.

The chain has TRBV13 and TRBJ2-2; 7 bases fit TRBD1. With 5 bases clipped from V and 4 bases from J, the junction kept 7 bases outside the gene matches. Germline V CDR1 and CDR2: PRHDT, FYEKMQ (reference sequence). The CDR3 extends over 15 amino acids. Here the CDR3 reads CASSQQGISTGELFF. CDR3 nucleotides: TGTGCCAGCAGCCAACAGGGGATCAGCACCGGGGAGCTGTTTTTT.

This clone was picked up one time. The chain is built from TRBV6-5 and TRBJ2-5; D uncertain. The germline gives CDR1 MNHEY, CDR2 SVGAGI. Trimming shortened V by 2 bases and J by 4 bases, and 8 bases separated the two germline ends. The CDR3 totals 13 residues. CDR3 loop: CASSYAGLETQYF. The DNA for the CDR3 is TGTGCCAGCAGTTACGCCGGGTTAGAGACCCAGTACTTC.

In its sample, this clone was seen once. The rearrangement links TRBV10-1 to TRBJ2-3; 15 positions match TRBD2. After removal of 4 bases from V and 1 base from J, the junction contained 6 bases not matched to a gene. Germline CDR1 WNHNN, CDR2 SYGVQD (reference sequence). This CDR3 spans 18 amino acids. CDR3 nucleotide sequence: TGCGCCAGCAGTGGAGGACTAGCGGGAGGGCGAGGCACAGATACGCAGTATTTT. Translation gives CASSGGLAGGRGTDTQYF.

V is TRBV7-2 and J is TRBJ2-1; 9 nucleotides agree with TRBD2. The CDR3 covers 18 residues. Germline values: CDR1 SGHTA, CDR2 FQGNSA. J was trimmed by 3 bases and V by 4 bases; bases with no gene match: 13. CDR3 bases: TGTGCCAGCAGCTCAAGGTGGGCGGGAGGGGAAGGCTACAATGAGCAGTTCTTC. As protein: CASSSRWAGGEGYNEQFF.

The CDR3 sequence: CASSIPDRPGGSYEQYF. CDR3 sequence (DNA): TGTGCCAGCAGCATTCCCGACCGGCCAGGTGGCTCCTACGAGCAGTACTTC. V usage is TRBV21-1 and J usage is TRBJ2-7; TRBD1 is the table's D call and was not checked against the DNA. TRBV21-1 corresponds to a pseudogene. The CDR3 runs to 17 residues.

The rearrangement uses TRBV4-1 and TRBJ2-3; D is unclear. V lost 2 bases to trimming and J lost 2 bases, with 8 bases between them. Germline lookup yields CDR1 MGHRA and CDR2 YSYEKL. The CDR3 totals 14 residues. The CDR3 spells CASSQTKITDTQYF. The DNA for the CDR3 is TGCGCCAGCAGCCAAACCAAAATCACAGATACGCAGTATTTT.

The rearrangement joins TRBV4-1 to TRBJ2-7; D is ambiguous. The V and J ends lost 0 bases and 4 bases respectively, with 16 bases between them. This CDR3 has 16 residues. Germline loops: CDR1 MGHRA, CDR2 YSYEKL. The DNA for the CDR3 is TGCGCCAGCAGCCAAGATGTTAGCTACCTCTCATACGAGCAGTACTTC. Translated: CASSQDVSYLSYEQYF.

V and J are TRBV13 and TRBJ2-1; 7 bases are shared with TRBD2. Germline values: CDR1 PRHDT, CDR2 FYEKMQ (reference sequence). Germline trimming cut 8 bases from V and 10 bases from J; bases unmatched to any gene: 20. The CDR3 runs to 16 residues. The CDR3 loop reads CASHDNSGQPGGEQFF. CDR3 sequence (DNA): TGTGCCAGCCATGATAATAGCGGGCAACCGGGGGGAGAGCAGTTCTTC.

Worth noting for this clone: Other DNA sequences in the same sample also yield this CDR3. V usage is TRBV9 and J usage is TRBJ2-3; D not certain. Per germline, CDR1 SGDLS and CDR2 YYNGEE. Trimming cost V 3 bases and J 2 bases, with 4 bases left between them. The CDR3 is 12 residues long. The DNA for the CDR3 is TGTGCCAGCAGCGAAGACACAGATACGCAGTATTTT. This gives the protein CASSEDTDTQYF.

The rearrangement joins TRBV4-1 to TRBJ1-2; TRBD1 matches at 7 bases. V was clipped by 2 bases and J by 6 bases; unmatched bases: 12. The CDR3 loop spans 16 amino acids. Germline V CDR1 and CDR2: MGHRA, YSYEKL. The CDR3 is CASSQHSVRGSDGYTF. DNA for the CDR3: TGCGCCAGCAGCCAACATTCCGTCAGGGGGTCGGATGGCTACACCTTC.

This chain joins TRBV2 and TRBJ2-7; tentative D call: TRBD1 (6 bases). The V gene lost 8 bases and the J gene lost 2 bases, with 13 bases spanning the gap. Germline CDR1 reads SNHLY; CDR2 reads FYNNEI. The CDR3 sequence is 13 residues long. Here the CDR3 reads CASLSQGTYEQYF. The DNA for the CDR3 is TGTGCCAGCCTCTCCCAGGGGACCTACGAGCAGTACTTC.

The V call is TRBV7-2, the J call TRBJ1-1, with a weak D call TRBD1 (5 bases). The CDR3 loop spans 15 amino acids. V was clipped by 2 bases and J by 3 bases, with 13 bases between them. CDR1 and CDR2 from the germline V gene are SGHTA and FQGNSA. This CDR3 is CASSLKVARDTEAFF. The CDR3 region has the DNA TGTGCCAGCAGCTTAAAGGTGGCCAGGGACACTGAAGCTTTCTTT.

The chain combines TRBV27 with TRBJ1-5, with 7 bases that match TRBD1. V lost 10 bases, J lost 4 bases, and 10 bases stayed unmatched. CDR1 and CDR2 from the germline V gene are MNHEY and SMNVEV (reference sequence). The CDR3 is made up of 14 amino acids. The CDR3 region is CATAPGGENQPQHF. In DNA, the CDR3 is TGTGCCACCGCGCCAGGGGGGGAAAATCAGCCCCAGCATTTT.

Concerning this clone itself: This same CDR3 is encoded by further DNA sequences in the sample. V gene TRBV4-1 combines with J gene TRBJ2-7; the D gene is possibly TRBD1 (6 bases). With 4 bases removed from V and 3 bases from J, the gap between germline ends came to 10 bases. Germline V gene lookup returns CDR1 MGHRA and CDR2 YSYEKL. The length of the CDR3 is 13 residues. In DNA form, the CDR3 reads TGCGCCAGCAGCCCCTCGACAGGCTACGAGCAGTACTTC. As protein: CASSPSTGYEQYF.

The rearrangement uses TRBV6-1 and TRBJ1-5; D ambiguous. Germline lookup yields CDR1 MNHNS and CDR2 SASEGT. This CDR3 spans 14 amino acids. Trimming removed 1 base at V and 2 bases at J, with 6 bases between. CDR3 DNA sequence: TGTGCCAGCAGTGAAGAGATAGGCAATCAGCCCCAGCATTTT. It translates to CASSEEIGNQPQHF.

The chain has TRBV6-1 and TRBJ2-7; D is unclear. Germline CDR1 and CDR2: MNHNS and SASEGT. Trimming took 4 bases from V and 3 from J, leaving 10 bases between them. The CDR3 length is 13 residues. CDR3 region: CASSAGWDYEQYF. The CDR3 DNA follows: TGTGCCAGCAGTGCTGGTTGGGACTACGAGCAGTACTTC.

This clone occurred once. The V gene is TRBV10-2, the J gene TRBJ2-7; possible D gene TRBD2, 6 bases. The germline V gene has CDR1 WSHSY and CDR2 SAAADI. The germline V and J ends were trimmed by 2 bases and 4 bases, with 9 bases remaining between them. The CDR3 has 13 amino acids. The CDR3 DNA is TGCGCCAGCAGTGAGGGGCGGGGATACGAGCAGTACTTC. Translating it yields CASSEGRGYEQYF.

The chain joins TRBV2 to TRBJ1-4; perhaps TRBD1 as D (6 bases). CDR1 SNHLY and CDR2 FYNNEI come from the germline V gene. V was shortened by 3 bases and J by 4 bases, with 21 bases between the two germline ends. The CDR3 loop spans 18 amino acids. CDR3 residues: CASSDPAGDSDFNEKLFF. As DNA, the CDR3 is TGTGCCAGCAGTGATCCGGCAGGGGACTCGGACTTTAATGAAAAACTGTTTTTT.

The CDR3 DNA reads TGTGCCAGCAGCCTCAACCCAGGGACAGGGAGCGAAGCTTTCTTT. This translates into CASSLNPGTGSEAFF. The gene calls are TRBV27 and TRBJ1-1, with 9 bases lining up with TRBD1. CDR1 is MNHEY and CDR2 is SMNVEV in the germline V gene (reference sequence). Losses at the gene ends were 6 bases for V and 8 bases for J; bases not matched to a gene: 13. The CDR3 runs 15 residues.

The chain recombines TRBV27 with TRBJ2-7; perhaps TRBD1 as D (5 bases). Deletions cut 6 bases from V and 2 bases from J, with 20 bases between. The CDR3 runs to 16 residues. Germline values: CDR1 MNHEY, CDR2 SMNVEV (reference sequence). This chain's CDR3 is CASSLSMGHSAYEQYF. As DNA, the CDR3 is TGTGCCAGCAGCTTAAGTATGGGGCATTCAGCCTACGAGCAGTACTTC.

This chain joins TRBV10-2 and TRBJ2-7; D unclear. Trimming pared 1 base from V and 4 bases from J, leaving 14 bases between. The CDR3 loop spans 15 amino acids. Germline values: CDR1 WSHSY, CDR2 SAAADI. The DNA for the CDR3 is TGCGCCAGCAGTGAGTTAGTCCCTCACCCTTACGAGCAGTACTTC. Translation: CASSELVPHPYEQYF.